This TCR beta chain derives from a study of CD8 T cells in Susac syndrome. A quantity of about 0.45 to 1 ug RNA underwent reverse transcription using random hexamers. MiXCR, applied by TCRdb to the immunoSEQ multiplex PCR reads, yields one record per CDR3 protein. The sample lists hundreds of thousands of distinct CDR3 sequences, just over 90% occurring once. There are 19 residues in the CDR3. Losses at the gene ends were 5 bases for V and 0 bases for J; bases not matched to a gene: 13. Germline V gene sequence: CDR1 MNHEY, CDR2 SMNVEV (reference sequence). Sequencing was performed on CD4+ T cells from PBMCs. The J gene is TRBJ1-1, the V gene TRBV27, with 12 bases matching TRBD1. The receptor comes from a human donor with multiple sclerosis. Here the CDR3 reads CASSARDRGLGWMNTEAFF. The CDR3 region has the DNA TGTGCCAGCAGTGCCCGGGACAGGGGGCTTGGGTGGATGAACACTGAAGCTTTCTTT.